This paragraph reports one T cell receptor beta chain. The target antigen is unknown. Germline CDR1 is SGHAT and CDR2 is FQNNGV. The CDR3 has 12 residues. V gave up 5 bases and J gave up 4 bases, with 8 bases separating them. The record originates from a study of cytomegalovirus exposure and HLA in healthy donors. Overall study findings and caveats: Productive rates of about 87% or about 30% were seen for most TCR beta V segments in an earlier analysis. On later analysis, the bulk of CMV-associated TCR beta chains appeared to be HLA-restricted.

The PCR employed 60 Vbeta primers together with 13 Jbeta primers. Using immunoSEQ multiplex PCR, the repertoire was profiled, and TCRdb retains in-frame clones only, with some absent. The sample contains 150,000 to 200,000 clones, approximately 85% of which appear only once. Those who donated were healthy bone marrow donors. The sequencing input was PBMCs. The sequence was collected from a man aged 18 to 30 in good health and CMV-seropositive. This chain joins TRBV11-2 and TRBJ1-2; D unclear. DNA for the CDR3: TGTGCCAGCAGCCCCGTGCGCTATGGCTACACCTTC. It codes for CASSPVRYGYTF. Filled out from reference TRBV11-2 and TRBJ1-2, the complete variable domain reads EAGVAQSPRYKIIEKRQSVAFWCNPISGHATLYWYQQILGQGPKLLIQFQNNGVVDDSQLPKDRFSAERLKGVDSTLKIQPAKLEDSAVYLCASSPVRYGYTFGSGTRLTVV.